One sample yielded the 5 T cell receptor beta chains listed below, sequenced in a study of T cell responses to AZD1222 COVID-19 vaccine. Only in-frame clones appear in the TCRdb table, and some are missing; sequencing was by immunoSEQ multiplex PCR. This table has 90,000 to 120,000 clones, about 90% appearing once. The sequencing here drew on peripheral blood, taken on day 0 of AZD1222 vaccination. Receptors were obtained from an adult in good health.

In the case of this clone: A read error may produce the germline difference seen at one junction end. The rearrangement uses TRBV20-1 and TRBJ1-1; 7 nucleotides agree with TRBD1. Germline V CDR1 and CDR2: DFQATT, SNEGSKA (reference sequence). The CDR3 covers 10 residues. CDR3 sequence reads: CSARDRVAFF. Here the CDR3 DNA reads TGCAGTGCGAGAGACAGGGTGGCTTTCTTT.

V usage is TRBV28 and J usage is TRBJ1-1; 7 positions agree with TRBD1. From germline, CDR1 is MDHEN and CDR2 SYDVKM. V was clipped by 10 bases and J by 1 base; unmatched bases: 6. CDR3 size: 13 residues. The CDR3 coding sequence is TGTGCCACCGGGGGACAGCCGAACACTGAAGCTTTCTTT. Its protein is CATGGQPNTEAFF.

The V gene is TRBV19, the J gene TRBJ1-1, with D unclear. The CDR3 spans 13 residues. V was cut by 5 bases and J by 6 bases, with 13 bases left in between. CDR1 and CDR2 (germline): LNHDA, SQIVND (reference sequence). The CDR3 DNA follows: TGTGCCAGTAGTTTTCCCGGCAGATCTGAAGCTTTCTTT. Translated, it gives CASSFPGRSEAFF.

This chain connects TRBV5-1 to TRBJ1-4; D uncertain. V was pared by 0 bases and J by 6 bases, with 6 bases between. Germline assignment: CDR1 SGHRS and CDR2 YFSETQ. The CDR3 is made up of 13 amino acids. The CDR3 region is CASSLASYEKLFF. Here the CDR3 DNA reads TGCGCCAGCAGCTTGGCCTCGTATGAAAAACTGTTTTTT.

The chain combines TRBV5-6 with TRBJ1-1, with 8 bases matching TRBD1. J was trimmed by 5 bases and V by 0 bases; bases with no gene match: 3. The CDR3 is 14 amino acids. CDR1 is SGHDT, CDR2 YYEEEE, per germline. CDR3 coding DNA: TGTGCCAGCAGCTTGGCAAACAGGGGGACTGAAGCTTTCTTT. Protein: CASSLANRGTEAFF.